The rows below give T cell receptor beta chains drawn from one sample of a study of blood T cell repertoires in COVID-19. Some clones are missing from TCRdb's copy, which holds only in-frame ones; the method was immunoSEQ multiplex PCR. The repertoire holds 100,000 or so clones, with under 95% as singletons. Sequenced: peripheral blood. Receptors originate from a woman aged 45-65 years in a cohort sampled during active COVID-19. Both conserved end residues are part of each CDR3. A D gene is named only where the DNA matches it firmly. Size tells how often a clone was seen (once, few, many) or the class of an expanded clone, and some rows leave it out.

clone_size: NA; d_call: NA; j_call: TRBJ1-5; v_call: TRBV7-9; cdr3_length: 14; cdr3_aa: CASSAQGSNQPQHF; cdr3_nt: TGTGCCAGCAGCGCCCAGGGTAGCAATCAGCCCCAGCATTTT
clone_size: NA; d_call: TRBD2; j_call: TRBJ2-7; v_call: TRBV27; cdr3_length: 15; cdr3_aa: CASSGLARNSYEQYF; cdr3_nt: TGTGCCAGCAGTGGACTAGCCAGGAACTCCTACGAGCAGTACTTC
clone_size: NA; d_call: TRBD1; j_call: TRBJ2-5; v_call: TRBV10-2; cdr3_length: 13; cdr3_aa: CASRTGGGETQYF; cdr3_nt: TGCGCCAGCAGGACAGGGGGCGGGGAGACCCAGTACTTC
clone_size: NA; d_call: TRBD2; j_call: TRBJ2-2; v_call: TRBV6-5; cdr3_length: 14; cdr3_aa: CASRAGTTTGELFF; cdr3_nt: TGTGCCAGCAGGGCCGGGACTACAACCGGGGAGCTGTTTTTT
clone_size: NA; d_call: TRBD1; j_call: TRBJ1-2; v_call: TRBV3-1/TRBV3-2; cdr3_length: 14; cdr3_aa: CASSRTGGRNGYTF; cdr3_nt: TGTGCCAGCAGCCGGACAGGGGGCAGGAATGGCTACACCTTC
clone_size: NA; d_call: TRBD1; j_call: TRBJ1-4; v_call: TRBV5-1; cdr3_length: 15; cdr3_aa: CASSPGQVYNEKLFF; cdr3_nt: TGCGCCAGCAGCCCCGGACAGGTTTATAATGAAAAACTGTTTTTT
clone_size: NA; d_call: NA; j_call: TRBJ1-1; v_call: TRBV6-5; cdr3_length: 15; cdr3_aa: CASRTPTGTNTEAFF; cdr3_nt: TGTGCCAGCAGGACACCTACAGGGACGAACACTGAAGCTTTCTTT
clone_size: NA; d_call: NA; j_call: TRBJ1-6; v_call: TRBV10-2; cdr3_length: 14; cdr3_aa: CASTRSTFNSPLHF; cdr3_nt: TGCGCCAGCACCAGGTCTACCTTTAATTCACCCCTCCACTTT
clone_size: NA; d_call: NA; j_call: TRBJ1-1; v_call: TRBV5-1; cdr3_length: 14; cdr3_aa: CASSLEGDFTEAFF; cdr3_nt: TGCGCCAGCAGCTTGGAAGGGGATTTCACTGAAGCTTTCTTT
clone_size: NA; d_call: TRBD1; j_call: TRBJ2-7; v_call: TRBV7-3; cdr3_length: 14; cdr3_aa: CASSSGTGNYEQYF; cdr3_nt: TGTGCCAGCAGCTCCGGGACAGGGAACTACGAGCAGTACTTC
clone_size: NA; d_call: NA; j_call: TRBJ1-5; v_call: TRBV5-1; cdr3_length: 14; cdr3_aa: CASSLAGGNQPQHF; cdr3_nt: TGCGCCAGCAGCTTGGCCGGGGGGAATCAGCCCCAGCATTTT
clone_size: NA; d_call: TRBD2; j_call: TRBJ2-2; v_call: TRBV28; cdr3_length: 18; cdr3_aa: CASSSLAGVTMNTGELFF; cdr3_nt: TGTGCCAGCAGTTCCCTAGCGGGAGTAACGATGAACACCGGGGAGCTGTTTTTT
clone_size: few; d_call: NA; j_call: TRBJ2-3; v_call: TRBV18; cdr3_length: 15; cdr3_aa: CASSPRDSGTDTQYF; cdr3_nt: TGTGCCAGCTCCCCGAGGGACTCGGGCACAGATACGCAGTATTTT
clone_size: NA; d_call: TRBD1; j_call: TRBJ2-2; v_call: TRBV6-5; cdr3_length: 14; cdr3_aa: CASSFTGVHGELFF; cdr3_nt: TGTGCCAGCAGTTTCACAGGGGTTCACGGGGAGCTGTTTTTT
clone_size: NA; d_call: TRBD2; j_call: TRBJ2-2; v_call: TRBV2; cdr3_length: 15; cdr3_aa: CASSERLAGLGELFF; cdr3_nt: TGTGCCAGCAGTGAGAGACTAGCGGGACTCGGGGAGCTGTTTTTT
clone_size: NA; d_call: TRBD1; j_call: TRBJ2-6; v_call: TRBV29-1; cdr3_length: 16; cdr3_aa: CSVRDRSASGANVLTF; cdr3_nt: TGCAGCGTCCGGGACAGGTCTGCATCTGGGGCCAACGTCCTGACTTTC
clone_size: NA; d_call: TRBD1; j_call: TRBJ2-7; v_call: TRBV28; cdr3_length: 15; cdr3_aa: CASRRPGQGLYEQYF; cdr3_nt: TGTGCCAGCAGACGCCCGGGACAGGGTTTGTACGAGCAGTACTTC
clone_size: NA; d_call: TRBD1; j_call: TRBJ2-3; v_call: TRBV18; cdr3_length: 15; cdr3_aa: CASSPLGQGPDTQYF; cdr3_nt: TGTGCCAGCTCACCTTTGGGACAGGGGCCAGATACGCAGTATTTT
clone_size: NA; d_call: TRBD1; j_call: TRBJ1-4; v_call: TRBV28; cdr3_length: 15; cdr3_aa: CASSLPTGGSEKLFF; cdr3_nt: TGTGCCAGCAGTTTACCGACAGGGGGTTCGGAAAAACTGTTTTTT
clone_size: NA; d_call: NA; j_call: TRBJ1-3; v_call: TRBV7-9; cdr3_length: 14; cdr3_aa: CASSPRRAGNTIYF; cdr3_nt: TGTGCCAGCAGCCCGCGGAGGGCTGGAAACACCATATATTTT
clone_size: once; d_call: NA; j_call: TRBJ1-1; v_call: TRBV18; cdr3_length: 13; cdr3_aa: CASTEQRNTEAFF; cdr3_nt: TGTGCCAGCACAGAACAGAGGAACACTGAAGCTTTCTTT
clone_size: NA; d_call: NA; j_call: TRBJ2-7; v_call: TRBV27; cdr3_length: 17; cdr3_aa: CASSLSPDYRGSYEQYF; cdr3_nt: TGTGCCAGCAGTTTATCGCCAGACTACCGCGGGTCCTACGAGCAGTACTTC
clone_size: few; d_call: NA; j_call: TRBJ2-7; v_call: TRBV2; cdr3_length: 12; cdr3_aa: CASRWESNEQYF; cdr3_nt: TGTGCCAGCAGGTGGGAGTCCAACGAGCAGTACTTC
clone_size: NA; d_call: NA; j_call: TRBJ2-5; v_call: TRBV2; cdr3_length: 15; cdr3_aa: CASRKEGLGQETQYF; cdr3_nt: TGTGCCAGCAGGAAGGAGGGGCTGGGGCAAGAGACCCAGTACTTC
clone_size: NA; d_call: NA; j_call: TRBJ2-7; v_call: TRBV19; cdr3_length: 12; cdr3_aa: CASSIGGYEQYF; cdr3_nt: TGTGCCAGTAGTATAGGAGGCTACGAGCAGTACTTC
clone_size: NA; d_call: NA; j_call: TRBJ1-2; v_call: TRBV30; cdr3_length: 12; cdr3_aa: CAWRTAVYGYTF; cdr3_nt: TGTGCCTGGAGGACAGCTGTCTATGGCTACACCTTC
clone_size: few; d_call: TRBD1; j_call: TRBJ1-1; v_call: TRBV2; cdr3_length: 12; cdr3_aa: CASDRLNTEAFF; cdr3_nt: TGTGCCTCGGACAGGCTCAACACTGAAGCTTTCTTT
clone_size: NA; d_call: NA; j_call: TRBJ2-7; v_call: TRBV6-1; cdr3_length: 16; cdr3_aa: CASSVLTGREAYEQYF; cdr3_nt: TGTGCCAGCAGTGTACTGACAGGACGTGAAGCCTACGAGCAGTACTTC
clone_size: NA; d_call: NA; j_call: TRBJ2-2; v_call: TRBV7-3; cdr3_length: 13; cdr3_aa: CASSDTATGELFF; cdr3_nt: TGTGCCAGCAGCGACACCGCCACCGGGGAGCTGTTTTTT
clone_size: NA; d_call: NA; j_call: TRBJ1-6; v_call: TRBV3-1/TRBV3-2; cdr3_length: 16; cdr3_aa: CASSQIGGGSNSPLHF; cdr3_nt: TGTGCCAGCAGCCAAATCGGGGGGGGATCTAATTCACCCCTCCACTTT
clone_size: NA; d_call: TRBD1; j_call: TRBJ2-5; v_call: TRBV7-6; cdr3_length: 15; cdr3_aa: CASSLGGTDQETQYF; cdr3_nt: TGTGCCAGCAGCTTAGGAGGGACAGACCAAGAGACCCAGTACTTC
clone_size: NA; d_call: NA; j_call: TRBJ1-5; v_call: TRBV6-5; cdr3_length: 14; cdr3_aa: CASSFDRSNQPQHF; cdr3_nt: TGTGCCAGCAGTTTTGACAGAAGCAATCAGCCCCAGCATTTT
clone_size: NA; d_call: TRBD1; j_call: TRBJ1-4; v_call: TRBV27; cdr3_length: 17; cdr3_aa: CASSSRDRAPTNEKLFF; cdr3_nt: TGTGCCAGCAGTAGCCGGGACAGGGCACCAACTAATGAAAAACTGTTTTTT
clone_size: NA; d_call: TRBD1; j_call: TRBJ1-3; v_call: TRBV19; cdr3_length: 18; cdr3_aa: CASSKGRRGQGAGNTIYF; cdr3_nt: TGTGCCAGTAGTAAGGGGCGCAGGGGACAGGGCGCTGGAAACACCATATATTTT
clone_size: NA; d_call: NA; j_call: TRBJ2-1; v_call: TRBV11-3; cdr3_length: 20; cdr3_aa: CASSLETLARPLSSYNEQFF; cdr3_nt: TGTGCCAGCAGCTTAGAAACGCTAGCGCGCCCTCTAAGCTCCTACAATGAGCAGTTCTTC
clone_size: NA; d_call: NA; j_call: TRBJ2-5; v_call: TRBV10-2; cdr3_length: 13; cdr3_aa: CASSEAVAETQYF; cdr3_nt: TGCGCCAGCAGTGAGGCCGTCGCGGAGACCCAGTACTTC
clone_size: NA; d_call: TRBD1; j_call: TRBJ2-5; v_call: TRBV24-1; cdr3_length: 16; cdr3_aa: CATSDSGQGGGETQYF; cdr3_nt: TGTGCCACCAGTGACTCCGGACAGGGGGGTGGAGAGACCCAGTACTTC
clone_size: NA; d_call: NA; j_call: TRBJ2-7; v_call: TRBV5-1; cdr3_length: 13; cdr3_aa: CASSGTDSYEQYF; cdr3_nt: TGCGCCAGTTCCGGGACTGACTCCTACGAGCAGTACTTC
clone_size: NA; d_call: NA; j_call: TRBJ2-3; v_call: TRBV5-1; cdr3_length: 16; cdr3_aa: CASSLALGGRTDTQYF; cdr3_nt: TGCGCCAGCAGCTTGGCCCTGGGAGGACGTACAGATACGCAGTATTTT
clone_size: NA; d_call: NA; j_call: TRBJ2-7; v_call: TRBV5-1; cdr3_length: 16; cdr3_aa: CASSSGETGRPSEQYF; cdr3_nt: TGCGCCAGCAGCTCGGGAGAGACAGGGCGGCCTTCCGAGCAGTACTTC